Sequencing of this TCR beta chain was carried out in a study of spatial heterogeneity in lung cancer. This clonotype has ten or more counts. The germline gives CDR1 LGHDT, CDR2 YNNKEL (reference sequence). This CDR3 is 11 amino acids long. V shed 3 bases and J shed 7 bases, with 3 bases lying between them. As to time point: sample taken at primary tumor resection. The approximately 67 donors had untreated early-stage non-small cell lung cancer. TCRdb reprocessed the 5' RACE reads via MiXCR and lists one record per CDR3 protein. The sample yields fewer than 45,000 distinct CDR3 sequences, under 8% seen once.

The sequence was obtained from a female donor with early-stage non-small cell lung cancer. The source was PBMCs, collected at surgery. This chain connects TRBV3-1 to TRBJ2-2; D gene uncertain. CDR3 sequence: CASSHGGELFF. The CDR3 DNA reads as TGTGCCAGCAGCCACGGCGGGGAGCTGTTTTTT.